Listed here are 20 T cell receptor beta chains from one sample, sequenced in a study of cytotoxic CD8 clonotypes in ibrutinib-treated CLL. The method was immunoSEQ multiplex PCR; TCRdb's version includes in-frame clones alone and lacks a portion of them. The top ten clones hold less than 30% of a sample with nearly 50,000 clones, around 52% of them seen once. The source material was PBMCs, sampled after 24 months of ibrutinib treatment. The receptors derive from a human donor with chronic lymphocytic leukemia.

The chain couples TRBV2 to TRBJ2-6; D gene ambiguous. This CDR3 has 15 residues. V dropped 2 bases and J dropped 2 bases, with 7 bases sitting between them. Germline CDR1 reads SNHLY; CDR2 reads FYNNEI. The CDR3 region has the DNA TGTGCCAGCAGTGAATTCGCCCCTGGGGCCAACGTCCTGACTTTC. Translation: CASSEFAPGANVLTF.

V and J are TRBV19 and TRBJ2-5; the match to TRBD2 covers 9 bases. From germline, CDR1 is LNHDA and CDR2 SQIVND (reference sequence). This CDR3 contains 16 residues. Trimming cost V 0 bases and J 4 bases; bases outside gene matches: 6. CDR3 DNA: TGTGCCAGTAGTATAGATTGGCGGGGGGGCCTAGAGACCCAGTACTTC. Protein sequence: CASSIDWRGGLETQYF.

The chain has TRBV10-3 and TRBJ2-3; 9 bases agree with TRBD2. The V gene end was trimmed by 11 bases and the J gene end by 2 bases; junction bases not matched to a gene: 11. The CDR3 length is 15 residues. From germline, CDR1 is ENHRY and CDR2 SYGVKD. CDR3 DNA: TGTGCCGCGGGAGGGACCCTCAGTTACACAGATACGCAGTATTTT. Translation gives CAAGGTLSYTDTQYF.

The chain employs TRBV5-1 and TRBJ1-1; D is undetermined. The germline gives CDR1 SGHRS, CDR2 YFSETQ. The CDR3 totals 14 residues. V lost 7 bases and J 0 bases, leaving 13 bases between the germline ends. The CDR3 DNA reads as TGCGCCAGCCGCTCAGGTTCGATGAACACTGAAGCTTTCTTT. The encoded protein is CASRSGSMNTEAFF.

In nucleotides, the CDR3 is TGTGCCAGCAGCTTAGCGGACACATCGAACACTGAAGCTTTCTTT. Its translation is CASSLADTSNTEAFF. This sequence joins TRBV7-8 and TRBJ1-1; possibly TRBD1 for D (5 bases). Between the trimmed V and J ends, which lost 0 bases and 1 base, there was a span of 9 bases. The CDR3 has 15 amino acids. CDR1 is SGHVS, CDR2 FQNEAQ, per germline. Based on the CDR3 plus reference TRBV7-8 and TRBJ1-1, the full variable domain is GAGVSQSPRYKVAKRGQDVALRCDPISGHVSLFWYQQALGQGPEFLTYFQNEAQLDKSGLPSDRFFAERPEGSVSTLKIQRTQQEDSAVYLCASSLADTSNTEAFFGQGTRLTVV.

This clone was found a few times. The CDR3 DNA reads TGTGCCAGCAGCCGGGACAGGGCTGGGGACGAGCAGTACTTC. This sequence encodes CASSRDRAGDEQYF. The rearrangement links TRBV7-9 to TRBJ2-7; 9 bases are shared with TRBD1. V lost 5 bases, J lost 5 bases, and 7 bases stayed unmatched. Germline CDR1 SEHNR, CDR2 FQNEAQ (reference sequence). The length of the CDR3 is 14 residues.

V and J are TRBV19 and TRBJ2-1; D possibly corresponds to TRBD2 (6 bases). Looked up from germline, CDR1 is LNHDA and CDR2 is SQIVND (reference sequence). The CDR3 has 16 residues. Deletions cut 6 bases from V and 6 bases from J, with 21 bases between. The CDR3: CASSERGWQGGNEQFF. In nucleotides, the CDR3 is TGTGCCAGTAGCGAAAGAGGGTGGCAGGGAGGCAATGAGCAGTTCTTC.

The CDR3 DNA reads TGTGCCAGCAGCGTCGCTAACTATGGCTACACCTTC. Its translation is CASSVANYGYTF. The chain recombines TRBV2 with TRBJ1-2; no clear D gene. In germline, CDR1 is SNHLY, CDR2 FYNNEI. CDR3 size: 12 residues. V lost 6 bases to trimming and J lost 0 bases, with 5 bases between them.

The table lists this clone with a few counts. V gene TRBV13 combines with J gene TRBJ1-3, with 8 bases identical to TRBD1. The CDR3 consists of 17 residues. V lost 4 bases to trimming and J lost 7 bases; unmatched junction nucleotides: 15. In germline, CDR1 is PRHDT, CDR2 FYEKMQ (reference sequence). CDR3 loop: CASSSMGQAQGFNTIYF. The CDR3 bases are TGTGCCAGCAGCTCCATGGGACAGGCCCAAGGGTTCAACACCATATATTTT.

This clone was observed a single time. The chain couples TRBV2 to TRBJ2-7, with D perhaps given as TRBD1 or TRBD2 (6 bases each). Deletions cut 8 bases from V and 1 base from J, with 18 bases between. The CDR3 covers 15 residues. Germline V CDR1 and CDR2: SNHLY, FYNNEI. CDR3 nucleotides: TGTGCCAGCGAACCCGGGGGCCGGGTTTCCTACGAGCAGTACTTC. Protein: CASEPGGRVSYEQYF.

This clone turned up a few times. The rearrangement links TRBV4-1 to TRBJ1-1; a weak D match, TRBD1 (5 bases). Germline assignment: CDR1 MGHRA and CDR2 YSYEKL. V gave up 0 bases and J gave up 4 bases, with 12 bases separating them. The CDR3 covers 15 residues. The chain's CDR3 is CASSQDLGVGTEAFF. CDR3 nucleotide sequence: TGCGCCAGCAGCCAAGATTTGGGGGTTGGCACTGAAGCTTTCTTT.

The chain recombines TRBV5-1 with TRBJ1-6; D not resolved. V dropped 0 bases and J dropped 0 bases, with 7 bases sitting between them. There are 16 residues in the CDR3. Germline V gene sequence: CDR1 SGHRS, CDR2 YFSETQ. This CDR3 reads CASSLDSLSYNSPLHF. In DNA, the CDR3 is TGCGCCAGCAGCTTGGACAGCCTCTCCTATAATTCACCCCTCCACTTT.

This clone was detected a few times. The rearrangement joins TRBV5-1 to TRBJ1-2; D not resolved. The length of the CDR3 is 13 residues. With 8 bases removed from V and 3 bases from J, the gap between germline ends came to 14 bases. Germline CDR1 and CDR2: SGHRS and YFSETQ. CDR3 in amino acids: CASSVGLDYGYTF. The CDR3 DNA sequence: TGCGCCAGTTCGGTAGGGTTGGACTATGGCTACACCTTC.

This CDR3 reads CASSTRTRGEQYF. CDR3 DNA sequence: TGTGCCAGTAGCACGAGGACCAGGGGCGAGCAGTACTTC. The V call is TRBV19, the J call TRBJ2-7; D perhaps matches TRBD1 (6 bases). CDR1 and CDR2 (germline): LNHDA, SQIVND (reference sequence). V was pared by 6 bases and J by 6 bases, with 15 bases between. This CDR3 has 13 residues. Complete variable domain (other parts from reference TRBV19 and TRBJ2-7): DGGITQSPKYLFRKEGQNVTLSCEQNLNHDAMYWYRQDPGQGLRLIYYSQIVNDFQKGDIAEGYSVSREKKESFPLTVTSAQKNPTAFYLCASSTRTRGEQYFGPGTRLTVT.

The chain employs TRBV4-2 and TRBJ1-3, with a tentative D call TRBD1 (6 bases). Germline V gives CDR1 LGHNA, CDR2 YNFKEQ. The CDR3 extends over 15 amino acids. V was shortened by 2 bases and J by 4 bases, with 12 bases between the two germline ends. CDR3 DNA sequence: TGTGCCAGCAGCCAAAACACAGGGAGCGGAAACACCATATATTTT. Protein product: CASSQNTGSGNTIYF.

This clone was observed many times. The chain links TRBV4-3 to TRBJ2-1; TRBD2 aligns across 9 bases. The ends lost 8 bases at V and 0 bases at J; junction bases unmatched: 5. Germline CDR1 and CDR2: LGHNA and YSLEER. The CDR3 runs to 15 residues. In DNA form, the CDR3 reads TGCGCCAGCGCCCTACTAGCGGGCTCCTACAATGAGCAGTTCTTC. It codes for CASALLAGSYNEQFF.

This clone turned up a few times. The V call is TRBV27, the J call TRBJ2-3, with 7 bases lining up with TRBD1. V lost 6 bases to trimming and J lost 4 bases; unmatched junction nucleotides: 10. Germline V lookup: CDR1 MNHEY, CDR2 SMNVEV (reference sequence). CDR3 length: 15 residues. In DNA form, the CDR3 reads TGTGCCAGCAGAAATATTGGACAGGCTCCAGATACGCAGTATTTT. This encodes CASRNIGQAPDTQYF.

The chain has TRBV7-8 and TRBJ1-2, with a possible D match to TRBD1 (5 bases). V shed 5 bases and J shed 2 bases, with 18 bases lying between them. The germline CDR1 and CDR2 sequences are SGHVS and FQNEAQ. CDR3 length: 16 amino acids. The DNA of the CDR3 is TGTGCCAGCAGCCTAGGGGTCAGGGACCGAAACTATGGCTACACCTTC. It codes for CASSLGVRDRNYGYTF.

In this sample, this clone is medium-sized. The identical CDR3 is also encoded by other nucleotide sequences in the sample. This chain uses TRBV19 with TRBJ2-1; TRBD2 is a possible D gene (6 bases). Trimming removed 2 bases from V and 6 bases from J, with 8 bases in between. This CDR3 is built from 13 residues. Germline CDR1 LNHDA, CDR2 SQIVND (reference sequence). The CDR3 loop is CASSIKEGNEQFF. The CDR3 region has the DNA TGTGCCAGTAGTATAAAGGAGGGCAATGAGCAGTTCTTC. Full variable domain (outside the CDR3, taken from reference TRBV19 and TRBJ2-1): DGGITQSPKYLFRKEGQNVTLSCEQNLNHDAMYWYRQDPGQGLRLIYYSQIVNDFQKGDIAEGYSVSREKKESFPLTVTSAQKNPTAFYLCASSIKEGNEQFFGPGTRLTVL.

The J gene is TRBJ1-1, the V gene TRBV5-1; 7 bases map to TRBD1. The CDR3 has 14 residues. Germline lookup yields CDR1 SGHRS and CDR2 YFSETQ. V lost 4 bases to trimming and J lost 6 bases; unmatched junction nucleotides: 9. CDR3 nucleotide sequence: TGCGCCAGCAGCCCCGACCTGGGACAGCCTGAAGCTTTCTTT. Translation gives CASSPDLGQPEAFF. The complete variable domain, with remaining parts taken from reference TRBV5-1 and TRBJ1-1, reads KAGVTQTPRYLIKTRGQQVTLSCSPISGHRSVSWYQQTPGQGLQFLFEYFSETQRNKGNFPGRFSGRQFSNSRSEMNVSTLELGDSALYLCASSPDLGQPEAFFGQGTRLTVV.